Sequencing of this T cell receptor beta chain was carried out in a study of blood T cell repertoires in COVID-19. Study in general: The samples span acute and convalescent COVID-19 from the United States, Italy and Spain. T cells, B-cell-depleted T cells, or PBMCs provided the cDNA or gDNA that served as material.

TCRdb's table, derived via immunoSEQ multiplex PCR, lists solely in-frame clones and lacks some. The sample consists of 50,000 or so clones, roughly nine tenths of them appearing once. Trimming took off 2 bases at V and 7 bases at J, with 18 bases between the two ends. CDR3 length: 15 amino acids. Germline V gene data show CDR1 as MNHEY and CDR2 as SVGAGI. Sample: peripheral blood. The receptor was isolated from an elderly woman with acute or convalescent COVID-19. The chain is built from TRBV6-5 and TRBJ2-7; tentative D call: TRBD2 (6 bases). CDR3 in DNA: TGTGCCAGCAGTTACGAGGCTGGGGGGACGAGGGAGCAGTACTTC. This codes for CASSYEAGGTREQYF.